One and the same sample provided the 23 T cell receptor beta chains below, sequenced in a study of cytomegalovirus exposure and HLA in healthy donors. The primer mix had 60 Vbeta and 13 Jbeta primers. Libraries were prepared by immunoSEQ multiplex PCR; TCRdb keeps only in-frame clonotypes and omits some of them. The sample holds 70,000 to 90,000 clones; around 80% are singletons and the top ten take approximately 19%. The material sequenced was PBMCs. All receptors come from a man aged 70 or older in good health and CMV-seropositive.

The chain combines TRBV5-1 with TRBJ2-5; 7 bases line up with TRBD2. J lost 1 base, V lost 0 bases, and 6 bases had no gene match. Germline V gene lookup returns CDR1 SGHRS and CDR2 YFSETQ. The CDR3 totals 16 residues. CDR3 amino acids: CASSLAGASGQETQYF. CDR3 coding DNA: TGCGCCAGCAGCTTGGCCGGGGCTAGCGGCCAAGAGACCCAGTACTTC.

This chain connects TRBV7-8 to TRBJ2-5; a possible D gene is TRBD1 (6 bases). Between the trimmed V and J ends, which lost 1 base and 3 bases, there was a span of 9 bases. Germline loops: CDR1 SGHVS, CDR2 FQNEAQ. The CDR3 spans 14 residues. The CDR3 here is CASSLGTAKETQYF. CDR3 coding DNA: TGTGCCAGCAGCTTAGGGACAGCTAAAGAGACCCAGTACTTC.

The chain couples TRBV18 to TRBJ1-1, with 8 positions matching TRBD1. The V and J ends lost 5 bases and 2 bases, in that order; junction bases with no gene match: 4. Germline assignment: CDR1 KGHSH and CDR2 LQKENI. The CDR3 contains 14 residues. The DNA for the CDR3 is TGTGCCAGCTCAAGGACAGGGTCAAACACTGAAGCTTTCTTT. It yields the protein CASSRTGSNTEAFF.

The chain is built from TRBV4-1 and TRBJ2-6; D gene unclear. The germline CDR1 and CDR2 sequences are MGHRA and YSYEKL. Trimming stripped 6 bases from V and 0 bases from J, with 3 bases between. There are 13 residues in the CDR3. CDR3 amino acids: CASSHSGANVLTF. The CDR3 DNA follows: TGCGCCAGCAGTCACTCTGGGGCCAACGTCCTGACTTTC.

The chain combines TRBV21-1 with TRBJ2-7; the listed D gene, TRBD1, was not tested against the DNA. TRBV21-1 is given as a pseudogene. The length of the CDR3 is 18 residues. The CDR3 here is CASSKEDRGQLVAYEQYF. DNA of the CDR3: TGTGCCAGCAGCAAAGAAGATAGGGGACAGCTGGTCGCCTACGAGCAGTACTTC.

The chain has TRBV9 and TRBJ1-2; weak D call: TRBD1 (6 bases). Germline values: CDR1 SGDLS, CDR2 YYNGEE. The germline V and J ends were trimmed by 4 bases and 4 bases, with 17 bases remaining between them. CDR3 size: 15 residues. CDR3 nucleotides: TGTGCCAGCAGCACCTACAGGGTCGGAAGCTATGGCTACACCTTC. It translates to CASSTYRVGSYGYTF.

The V gene is TRBV19, the J gene TRBJ2-2; a weak D match, TRBD2 (6 bases). The V end was cut by 6 bases, the J end by 0 bases, with 11 bases between. From germline, CDR1 is LNHDA and CDR2 SQIVND (reference sequence). CDR3 length: 15 amino acids. In DNA, the CDR3 is TGTGCCAGTAGGCGAGCGGGTGCGAACACCGGGGAGCTGTTTTTT. Protein sequence: CASRRAGANTGELFF.

The chain recombines TRBV2 with TRBJ1-1, with D possibly matching TRBD1 (6 bases). This CDR3 comprises 13 residues. V was trimmed by 10 bases and J by 4 bases, leaving 16 bases between them. Germline V gene sequence: CDR1 SNHLY, CDR2 FYNNEI. The CDR3 DNA is TGTGCCAACCCCGGGGGGCAGAGCACTGAAGCTTTCTTT. Translation gives CANPGGQSTEAFF.

The V gene is TRBV5-1, the J gene TRBJ1-2; D call uncertain. The V gene's germline CDR1 is SGHRS and CDR2 YFSETQ. The CDR3 is 11 amino acids. V was clipped by 2 bases and J by 10 bases, with 9 bases between them. CDR3: CASSLAGIYTF. For the CDR3, the DNA is TGCGCCAGCAGCTTAGCGGGGATCTACACCTTC.

The chain couples TRBV2 to TRBJ2-5, with 11 bases aligning to TRBD2. The CDR3 runs 15 residues. Trimming took 7 bases from V and 1 from J; bases not matched to a gene: 5. CDR1 is SNHLY, CDR2 FYNNEI, per germline. CDR3 DNA sequence: TGTGCCAGCACCTCTAGCGGGGGGTCCCAAGAGACCCAGTACTTC. Translated, it gives CASTSSGGSQETQYF.

This chain uses TRBV5-5 with TRBJ1-2; no firm D call. The length of the CDR3 is 14 residues. In germline, CDR1 is SGHKS, CDR2 YYEKEE (reference sequence). Trimming left V 4 bases short and J 1 base short, with 11 bases between. The CDR3: CASSLLPFNYGYTF. The CDR3 DNA reads as TGTGCCAGCAGCCTTCTACCGTTTAACTATGGCTACACCTTC.

The genes are TRBV5-4 and TRBJ2-1; 7 positions agree with TRBD2. The CDR3 runs to 15 residues. V lost 3 bases, J lost 2 bases, and 5 bases stayed unmatched. In germline, CDR1 is SGHNT, CDR2 YYREEE (reference sequence). CDR3 DNA: TGTGCCAGCAGCTCCGGGGGGACCGCCTACAATGAGCAGTTCTTC. This encodes CASSSGGTAYNEQFF.

This clone occurred once. This chain connects TRBV15 to TRBJ2-5; tentative D call: TRBD1 (6 bases). The CDR3 is 13 residues long. Germline CDR1 is LNHNV and CDR2 is YYDKDF (reference sequence). The germline V and J ends were trimmed by 1 base and 5 bases, with 8 bases remaining between them. The CDR3 bases are TGTGCCACCAGCAGAGGACAGGTGGAGACCCAGTACTTC. Translated: CATSRGQVETQYF. The full variable domain, its missing parts supplied by reference TRBV15 and TRBJ2-5, is DAMVIQNPRYQVTQFGKPVTLSCSQTLNHNVMYWYQQKSSQAPKLLFHYYDKDFNNEADTPDNFQSRRPNTSFCFLDIRSPGLGDTAMYLCATSRGQVETQYFGPGTRLLVL.

In this sample, this clone turned up a few times. The rearrangement joins TRBV6-5 to TRBJ2-7; 8 positions agree with TRBD1. Germline V gives CDR1 MNHEY, CDR2 SVGAGI. The CDR3 loop spans 15 amino acids. After removal of 7 bases from V and 5 bases from J, the junction contained 13 bases not matched to a gene. The CDR3 coding sequence is TGTGCCAGCAACACCATCCAGGGGGCGAGGAACGAGCAGTACTTC. It yields the protein CASNTIQGARNEQYF.

This CDR3 reads CASSYSNQPQHF. Written as DNA, the CDR3 is TGTGCCAGCAGTTATAGCAATCAGCCCCAGCATTTT. The V and J genes are TRBV7-2 and TRBJ1-5; D is unclear. CDR3 length equals 12 residues. The germline V gene encodes CDR1 SGHTA and CDR2 FQGNSA. V gave up 6 bases and J gave up 0 bases, with 3 bases separating them.

The chain couples TRBV7-9 to TRBJ2-3; D call uncertain. Germline values: CDR1 SEHNR, CDR2 FQNEAQ (reference sequence). V was trimmed by 4 bases and J by 1 base, leaving 6 bases between them. This CDR3 region has 13 residues. The CDR3 region has the DNA TGTGCCAGCAGCTCCCAGGGCACAGATACGCAGTATTTT. It encodes CASSSQGTDTQYF. Filled out from reference TRBV7-9 and TRBJ2-3, the complete variable domain reads DTGVSQNPRHKITKRGQNVTFRCDPISEHNRLYWYRQTLGQGPEFLTYFQNEAQLEKSRLLSDRFSAERPKGSFSTLEIQRTEQGDSAMYLCASSSQGTDTQYFGPGTRLTVL.

This clone occurred once. In DNA form, the CDR3 reads TGTGCCAGCAGTTACTCCCCTTCGAGCTCCTACAATGAGCAGTTCTTC. Translation: CASSYSPSSSYNEQFF. The V gene is TRBV6-5, the J gene TRBJ2-1; D not certain. The V end lost 0 bases, the J end lost 0 bases, and 9 bases lay between the germline ends. The CDR3 runs to 16 residues. Per germline, CDR1 MNHEY and CDR2 SVGAGI.

The chain has TRBV30 and TRBJ1-1; D is possibly TRBD1 (5 bases). CDR3 length: 16 amino acids. The germline V gene encodes CDR1 GTSNPN and CDR2 SVGIG (reference sequence). Deletions cut 0 bases from V and 2 bases from J, with 16 bases between. The CDR3 spells CAWSVLFRGDNTEAFF. The CDR3, as DNA: TGTGCCTGGAGTGTACTCTTTCGGGGGGACAACACTGAAGCTTTCTTT.

The chain is built from TRBV25-1 and TRBJ1-5; D is ambiguous. The germline CDR1 and CDR2 sequences are MGHDK and SYGVNS. Trimming shortened V by 3 bases and J by 7 bases, and 10 bases separated the two germline ends. The CDR3 sequence is 13 residues long. CDR3 DNA: TGTGCCAGCAGTGAGAATCCCGGGCAGCCCCAGCATTTT. Protein sequence: CASSENPGQPQHF.

This chain links TRBV7-2 with TRBJ1-4, with D uncertain. The CDR3 is 14 amino acids. The ends were cut back, 2 bases at V and 8 bases at J, with 12 bases in the middle. CDR1 is SGHTA and CDR2 is FQGNSA in the germline V gene. The CDR3 sequence: CASSLYGSGEKLFF. The CDR3 nucleotides read TGTGCCAGCAGCTTATATGGTTCCGGGGAAAAACTGTTTTTT.

This clone was detected only once. This rearrangement joins TRBV28 to TRBJ2-5; TRBD1 matches 7 bases. The germline V gene has CDR1 MDHEN and CDR2 SYDVKM. The CDR3 is 14 amino acids. Trimming cost V 7 bases and J 2 bases; bases outside gene matches: 7. The CDR3: CASNLQGTQETQYF. Here the CDR3 DNA reads TGTGCCAGCAACCTACAGGGGACGCAAGAGACCCAGTACTTC.

The chain recombines TRBV5-1 with TRBJ1-3, with 7 bases that match TRBD1. The germline V gene has CDR1 SGHRS and CDR2 YFSETQ. The trim removed 5 bases at V and 0 bases at J, leaving 5 bases unmatched. The CDR3 is made up of 15 amino acids. The CDR3 coding sequence is TGCGCCAGCAGGGATGGACAGGACTCTGGAAACACCATATATTTT. Translated: CASRDGQDSGNTIYF.

The chain has TRBV5-1 and TRBJ2-6; perhaps TRBD1 as D (5 bases). This CDR3 has 16 amino acids. V shed 3 bases and J shed 2 bases, with 12 bases lying between them. Germline V gives CDR1 SGHRS, CDR2 YFSETQ. The CDR3 spells CASSSAQVAGANVLTF. CDR3 DNA: TGCGCCAGCAGCTCGGCACAGGTCGCTGGGGCCAACGTCCTGACTTTC.